Included here is one TCR beta chain sequence, with context. Only in-frame clones appear in the TCRdb table, and some are missing; sequencing was by immunoSEQ multiplex PCR. The sample has 120,000 or so clones, roughly 89% seen once. This entry is derived from a study of cytomegalovirus exposure and HLA in healthy donors. This CDR3 is built from 14 residues. Germline assignment: CDR1 MGHDK and CDR2 SYGVNS. V was clipped by 3 bases and J by 4 bases, with 9 bases between them. This TCR came from a woman under 30 in good health and CMV-seronegative. The specimen sequenced was PBMCs. The gene calls are TRBV25-1 and TRBJ2-2; the D is unclear. The DNA for the CDR3 is TGTGCCAGCAGTGATAATCGGTTCACCGGGGAGCTGTTTTTT. This gives the protein CASSDNRFTGELFF.